A selection of T cell receptor beta chains follows, all from one sample in a study of T cell repertoires in cytomegalovirus infection. TCRdb independently ran MiXCR on the reads; one entry per CDR3 protein. The table records under 850,000 distinct CDR3 sequences, approximately 40% of them present only once. What was sequenced was PBMCs. The receptors here all came from a human donor in good health (CMV status not recorded). Some clones in this sample may be carry-over from other donors' samples. Each CDR3 is given without its conserved first and last residue. The D gene is left open where the match is weak.

v_gene: TRBV2; d_gene: TRBD1; j_gene: TRBJ1-5; CDR3aa: ASSRGQGAGQPQH
v_gene: TRBV2; d_gene: -; j_gene: TRBJ1-2; CDR3aa: ASSEEGTGRRYGYT
v_gene: TRBV20-1; d_gene: TRBD2; j_gene: TRBJ2-1; CDR3aa: SALGTSGYNEQF
v_gene: TRBV7-2; d_gene: TRBD2; j_gene: TRBJ2-6; CDR3aa: ASSWEGSGANVLT
v_gene: TRBV7-8; d_gene: TRBD2; j_gene: TRBJ2-3; CDR3aa: ASSLASGSDTQY
v_gene: TRBV3-1; d_gene: TRBD1; j_gene: TRBJ1-1; CDR3aa: ASSPHGFRGRTEAF
v_gene: TRBV12-3/TRBV12-4; d_gene: -; j_gene: TRBJ1-4; CDR3aa: ASSLGVRDSTREKLF
v_gene: TRBV28; d_gene: TRBD1; j_gene: TRBJ1-5; CDR3aa: ASRVQGNEPQH
v_gene: TRBV29-1; d_gene: TRBD1; j_gene: TRBJ1-2; CDR3aa: SAKTGYGYT
v_gene: TRBV7-6; d_gene: TRBD2; j_gene: TRBJ2-1; CDR3aa: ASSLTIPAGGYNEQF
v_gene: TRBV18; d_gene: TRBD1; j_gene: TRBJ1-1; CDR3aa: ASSPPGQGSEAF
v_gene: TRBV5-6; d_gene: TRBD2; j_gene: TRBJ2-3; CDR3aa: ASSPLLAGATDTQY
v_gene: TRBV12-3/TRBV12-4; d_gene: -; j_gene: TRBJ1-2; CDR3aa: ASSLGVRYT
v_gene: TRBV7-8; d_gene: TRBD1; j_gene: TRBJ1-5; CDR3aa: ASSLHGTGLDNQPQH
v_gene: TRBV7-2; d_gene: TRBD2; j_gene: TRBJ2-3; CDR3aa: ASSFDISGDTYTQS
v_gene: TRBV7-2; d_gene: -; j_gene: TRBJ1-2; CDR3aa: ASSLSPGPYGYT